A single sample is the source of the 28 T cell receptor beta chains below, sequenced in a study of graft-versus-host responses after intestinal transplantation. Data came from immunoSEQ multiplex PCR; TCRdb stores just in-frame clones and leaves some out. Of under 20,000 clones in the sample, around nine tenths are singletons; the top ten hold roughly 51%. The specimen comprised bone marrow, sampled roughly 130 days after transplant. The receptor set was obtained from a human patient who received an intestinal transplant, so some T cells may come from the graft donor.

In this sample, this clone turned up a few times. The chain carries TRBV6-5 and TRBJ2-2, with D possibly TRBD2 on 6 matching bases. Trimming took 5 bases from V and 4 from J, leaving 8 bases between them. CDR3 length: 13 residues. Germline V gene data show CDR1 as MNHEY and CDR2 as SVGAGI. The DNA of the CDR3 is TGTGCCAGCAGTGAAGCGGGCACCGGGGAGCTGTTTTTT. Translated: CASSEAGTGELFF.

The chain links TRBV9 to TRBJ2-1; no firm D call. Trimming stripped 4 bases from V and 8 bases from J, with 10 bases between. Germline CDR1 and CDR2: SGDLS and YYNGEE. The CDR3 contains 12 residues. CDR3 sequence (DNA): TGTGCCAGCAGCTTTAGTGGCCATGAGCAGTTCTTC. Its protein is CASSFSGHEQFF.

This clone was observed once. The V call is TRBV5-4, the J call TRBJ1-5; D call uncertain. This CDR3 spans 13 amino acids. Trimming pared 0 bases from V and 3 bases from J, leaving 4 bases between. Germline V lookup: CDR1 SGHNT, CDR2 YYREEE (reference sequence). The CDR3 spells CASSLGTNQPQHF. CDR3 DNA sequence: TGTGCCAGCAGCTTGGGGACCAATCAGCCCCAGCATTTT. Supplemented by reference TRBV5-4 and TRBJ1-5, the full variable domain reads ETGVTQSPTHLIKTRGQQVTLRCSSQSGHNTVSWYQQALGQGPQFIFQYYREEENGRGNFPPRFSGLQFPNYSSELNVNALELDDSALYLCASSLGTNQPQHFGDGTRLSIL.

This CDR3 is CASSPNSKNIQYF. The CDR3 DNA follows: TGTGCCAGCAGTCCCAATTCCAAAAACATTCAGTACTTC. J is TRBJ2-4 and V is TRBV6-5; D gene ambiguous. The CDR3 spans 13 residues. Trimming left V 5 bases short and J 2 bases short, with 7 bases between. Germline CDR1 MNHEY, CDR2 SVGAGI.

The chain has TRBV19 and TRBJ2-5; 7 bases agree with TRBD1. TRBJ2-7 matches the DNA end more closely, so the J call is doubtful. CDR1 LNHDA and CDR2 SQIVND come from the germline V gene (reference sequence). CDR3 length: 14 residues. In DNA form, the CDR3 reads TGTGCCAGTAGTGAGGGCAGGGGGAACTACGAGCAGTACTTC. Translating it yields CASSEGRGNYEQYF.

V gene TRBV2 combines with J gene TRBJ1-4, with 7 bases fitting TRBD1. The CDR3 contains 13 residues. With V trimmed by 6 bases and J by 13 bases, 11 bases remained unmatched. Looked up from germline, CDR1 is SNHLY and CDR2 is FYNNEI. CDR3 in DNA: TGTGCCAGCAGCGCTGGACAGGTGGGAGCACTGTTTTTT. It yields the protein CASSAGQVGALFF. Filled out from reference TRBV2 and TRBJ1-4, the complete variable domain reads EPEVTQTPSHQVTQMGQEVILRCVPISNHLYFYWYRQILGQKVEFLVSFYNNEISEKSEIFDDQFSVERPDGSNFTLKIRSTKLEDSAMYFCASSAGQVGALFFGSGTQLSVL.

This clone showed up just a few times. The chain has TRBV6-4 and TRBJ2-2; D could derive from TRBD1 or TRBD2 (5 bases each). V gave up 0 bases and J gave up 7 bases, with 9 bases separating them. The CDR3 loop spans 14 amino acids. Germline V CDR1 and CDR2: MRHNA, SNTAGT. The CDR3 nucleotides read TGTGCCAGCAGTGACTCAACAGGAGGCGGGGAGCTGTTTTTT. It encodes CASSDSTGGGELFF.

The V and J genes are TRBV7-2 and TRBJ2-1; possible D gene TRBD2, 5 bases. V lost 2 bases, J lost 4 bases, and 9 bases lay in between. The V gene's germline CDR1 is SGHTA and CDR2 FQGNSA. The CDR3 contains 14 residues. The CDR3 spells CASSLLASYNEQFF. CDR3 in DNA: TGTGCCAGCAGCTTATTAGCGTCTTACAATGAGCAGTTCTTC.

This sequence joins TRBV4-1 and TRBJ2-5; weak D call: TRBD1 (6 bases). The V gene lost 1 base and the J gene lost 2 bases, with 11 bases spanning the gap. The germline gives CDR1 MGHRA, CDR2 YSYEKL. The CDR3 has 15 residues. The CDR3 region has the DNA TGCGCCAGCAGCCAAGGTAAAGGGACACAAGAGACCCAGTACTTC. Translated: CASSQGKGTQETQYF.

This chain connects TRBV6-1 to TRBJ1-3; D is ambiguous. This CDR3 is built from 15 residues. V was cut by 9 bases and J by 0 bases, with 15 bases left in between. The germline V gene encodes CDR1 MNHNS and CDR2 SASEGT. In DNA, the CDR3 is TGTGCCAGTTCACCGGACCGGATCTCTGGAAACACCATATATTTT. This encodes CASSPDRISGNTIYF.

The chain employs TRBV6-1 and TRBJ1-5; tentative D call: TRBD1 (6 bases). CDR1 MNHNS and CDR2 SASEGT come from the germline V gene. V dropped 4 bases and J dropped 0 bases, with 19 bases sitting between them. This CDR3 has 18 amino acids. DNA for the CDR3: TGTGCCAGCAGTGCCTGGGACACAGTCGATTATAGCAATCAGCCCCAGCATTTT. This gives the protein CASSAWDTVDYSNQPQHF.

The J gene is TRBJ1-2, the V gene TRBV29-1; D remains ambiguous. The length of the CDR3 is 12 residues. CDR1 is SQVTM, CDR2 ANQGSEA, per germline. Trimming took 4 bases from V and 4 from J, leaving 10 bases between them. CDR3 in amino acids: CSVVVGGYGYTF. CDR3 bases: TGCAGCGTTGTGGTCGGAGGCTATGGCTACACCTTC.

This clone was observed a handful of times. This chain joins TRBV6-1 and TRBJ2-3, with 9 bases identical to TRBD1. Per germline, CDR1 MNHNS and CDR2 SASEGT. The CDR3 has 15 amino acids. V shed 7 bases, J shed 5 bases, and the junction held 10 bases outside the gene matches. CDR3 sequence: CASTSGQGVGDTQYF. For the CDR3, the DNA is TGTGCCAGCACCTCGGGACAGGGAGTGGGAGATACGCAGTATTTT.

Concerning this clone: Other DNA sequences in this specimen translate into the identical CDR3. The chain recombines TRBV5-1 with TRBJ2-7; 12 positions agree with TRBD2. Germline V gene sequence: CDR1 SGHRS, CDR2 YFSETQ. This CDR3 region has 17 residues. V gave up 4 bases and J gave up 3 bases; unmatched junction bases: 11. CDR3 bases: TGCGCCAGCAGCCTGGGCCCTCAGACTAGCGGGAGCTACGAGCAGTACTTC. This encodes CASSLGPQTSGSYEQYF. Using reference TRBV5-1 and TRBJ2-7 for the parts outside the CDR3, the full variable domain is KAGVTQTPRYLIKTRGQQVTLSCSPISGHRSVSWYQQTPGQGLQFLFEYFSETQRNKGNFPGRFSGRQFSNSRSEMNVSTLELGDSALYLCASSLGPQTSGSYEQYFGPGTRLTVT.

This clone was seen just once. V usage is TRBV27 and J usage is TRBJ2-7; D is ambiguous. V lost 2 bases and J lost 10, with 15 bases in between. The CDR3 length is 13 residues. Germline CDR1 reads MNHEY; CDR2 reads SMNVEV (reference sequence). Here the CDR3 DNA reads TGTGCCAGCAGTTTAGGAACAGAACGCCACCAGTACTTC. The encoded protein is CASSLGTERHQYF.

The genes are TRBV7-8 and TRBJ2-3; D is ambiguous. Germline V gene sequence: CDR1 SGHVS, CDR2 FQNEAQ. Trimming stripped 1 base from V and 1 base from J, with 6 bases between. The CDR3 is 14 residues long. As DNA, the CDR3 is TGTGCCAGCAGCTTAGGCGACGGCACAGATACGCAGTATTTT. Its translation is CASSLGDGTDTQYF.

The J gene is TRBJ2-1, the V gene TRBV9; 7 bases are a match to TRBD1. The junction had 5 bases not matched to a gene; V was cut back by 2 bases and J by 0 bases. This CDR3 region has 16 residues. From germline, CDR1 is SGDLS and CDR2 YYNGEE. CDR3 bases: TGTGCCAGCAGCGTCAGAGGGGACAGCTCCTACAATGAGCAGTTCTTC. Amino acid sequence: CASSVRGDSSYNEQFF.

The chain combines TRBV6-5 with TRBJ2-1; D is ambiguous. The germline V gene encodes CDR1 MNHEY and CDR2 SVGAGI. Trimming shortened V by 6 bases and J by 14 bases, and 17 bases separated the two germline ends. The CDR3 extends over 12 amino acids. This CDR3 is CASSRQNGREFF. CDR3 bases: TGTGCCAGCAGCCGTCAAAACGGCCGGGAGTTCTTC.

The gene calls are TRBV6-5 and TRBJ2-7; D gene unclear. The germline V gene encodes CDR1 MNHEY and CDR2 SVGAGI. This CDR3 region has 12 residues. Trimming removed 6 bases from V and 7 bases from J, with 13 bases in between. CDR3 coding DNA: TGTGCCAGCAGCCTCTCGTTTTATGAGCAGTACTTC. Its translation: CASSLSFYEQYF.

This clone has just a few counts. The J gene is TRBJ2-1, the V gene TRBV9; 8 bases are shared with TRBD2. This CDR3 spans 16 amino acids. Per germline, CDR1 SGDLS and CDR2 YYNGEE. V lost 4 bases to trimming and J lost 2 bases; unmatched junction nucleotides: 8. CDR3 DNA sequence: TGTGCCAGCAGCCCCCCCGGGAGGGGCGCCTACAATGAGCAGTTCTTC. Protein product: CASSPPGRGAYNEQFF.

The rearrangement links TRBV29-1 to TRBJ2-5, with D maybe TRBD1 (6 bases). Per the germline V gene, CDR1 is SQVTM and CDR2 is ANQGSEA. Trimming removed 1 base at V and 5 bases at J, with 11 bases between. This CDR3 spans 13 amino acids. CDR3 in DNA: TGCAGCGTTGAAGCGGACAGAGGGGAGACCCAGTACTTC. It encodes CSVEADRGETQYF.

J is TRBJ2-6 and V is TRBV30; perhaps TRBD1 as D (5 bases). Germline loops: CDR1 GTSNPN, CDR2 SVGIG (reference sequence). The CDR3 has 14 residues. V lost 3 bases to trimming and J lost 0 bases, with 6 bases between them. The DNA of the CDR3 is TGTGCCTGGAGAGGGGACTCTGGGGCCAACGTCCTGACTTTC. Translating it yields CAWRGDSGANVLTF. Supplemented by reference TRBV30 and TRBJ2-6, the full variable domain reads SQTIHQWPATLVQPVGSPLSLECTVEGTSNPNLYWYRQAAGRGLQLLFYSVGIGQISSEVPQNLSASRPQDRQFILSSKKLLLSDSGFYLCAWRGDSGANVLTFGAGSRLTVL.

The genes are TRBV5-4 and TRBJ2-5; D unresolved. Germline assignment: CDR1 SGHNT and CDR2 YYREEE (reference sequence). The CDR3 is 15 residues long. V was cut by 0 bases and J by 1 base, with 10 bases left in between. The CDR3 protein is CASSLDYTAQETQYF. The CDR3 DNA follows: TGTGCCAGCAGCTTGGATTACACCGCCCAAGAGACCCAGTACTTC.

This chain connects TRBV4-1 to TRBJ2-1; TRBD1 aligns across 7 bases. The CDR3 is made up of 14 amino acids. V lost 2 bases, J lost 6 bases, and 4 bases stayed unmatched. Germline CDR1 is MGHRA and CDR2 is YSYEKL. This chain's CDR3 is CASSQPTGSNEQFF. Here the CDR3 DNA reads TGCGCCAGCAGCCAACCGACAGGGAGCAATGAGCAGTTCTTC.

J is TRBJ2-7 and V is TRBV5-1, with a weak D call TRBD1 (6 bases). CDR1 and CDR2 (germline): SGHRS, YFSETQ. The CDR3 is made up of 16 amino acids. V was cut by 2 bases and J by 0 bases, with 15 bases left in between. The CDR3 loop is CASSLSTGPVSYEQYF. The CDR3 region has the DNA TGCGCCAGCAGCTTATCCACAGGGCCAGTCTCCTACGAGCAGTACTTC.

This clone showed up just once. The rearrangement joins TRBV4-1 to TRBJ1-5; D is uncertain. The germline gives CDR1 MGHRA, CDR2 YSYEKL. V shed 0 bases and J shed 3 bases, with 9 bases lying between them. This CDR3 region has 15 residues. CDR3 bases: TGCGCCAGCAGCCAAGAATTCACTGACAATCAGCCCCAGCATTTT. Amino acid sequence: CASSQEFTDNQPQHF.

The rearrangement uses TRBV9 and TRBJ2-7; D gene ambiguous. V was clipped by 0 bases and J by 0 bases, with 7 bases between them. Germline-derived CDR1 and CDR2 are SGDLS and YYNGEE. This CDR3 is 14 amino acids long. This CDR3 reads CASSVGVGSYEQYF. The CDR3, as DNA: TGTGCCAGCAGCGTAGGGGTAGGCTCCTACGAGCAGTACTTC.

The genes are TRBV6-5 and TRBJ2-7; D not resolved. This CDR3 contains 14 residues. The V and J ends lost 5 bases and 1 base respectively, with 12 bases between them. Germline CDR1 is MNHEY and CDR2 is SVGAGI. CDR3 DNA sequence: TGTGCCAGCAGTCCTACGACGGAATCCTACGAGCAGTACTTC. It is translated as CASSPTTESYEQYF.